This entry describes one TCR beta chain. Which antigen it targets is not known. No base quality information exists; no much larger clone differs at one position. The germline V gene supplies CDR1 MDHEN and CDR2 SYDVKM. Deletion took 7 bases off V and 5 bases off J, with a span of 12 bases between the germline ends. There are 12 amino acids in the CDR3, from cysteine to phenylalanine inclusive. CDR3 DNA only is kept here, 36 bases in frame from base 1. Library method: the immunoSEQ multiplex PCR assay. The multiplex PCR relied on a mix of 60 forward primers for TCR Vbeta segments and 13 reverse primers for TCR Jbeta segments. Amplification of the CDR3 region of rearranged TCR beta genes was performed with a multiplex PCR assay on genomic DNA. Amplified TCR beta libraries were sequenced as 87-base-pair reads on the Illumina HiSeq System. On the authors' methods: A later analysis tallied 75 million to 95 million unique TCR beta chains across the 610 or so repertoires, and roughly 11 million of those chains were shared by two or more donors. Raw reads were error-corrected and collapsed into unique sequences with a nearest-neighbor algorithm that merged closely related sequences to remove PCR and sequencing errors. CDR3 sequences were aligned to IMGT reference sequences to assign V, D and J gene segments. For a sequence to be retained, a match of at least six nucleotides was required to both a V gene segment and a J gene segment. A rearrangement counted as productive if the CDR3 had no stop codons and remained in frame with V and J, and every other rearrangement counted as non-productive. Following IMGT convention, CDR3 was defined as the stretch from the second conserved V-encoded cysteine up to the conserved J-encoded phenylalanine. Sequences without an unambiguous match to a single V gene segment were excluded from the earlier analysis of a few hundred of the donors. An earlier analysis of about 600 of the donors called V segments functional above 56.7% productive rearrangements and segregating when the between-donor standard deviation exceeded 5%. A statistical classification framework was built for diagnosing cytomegalovirus status from the catalog of TCR beta chain sequences. V and J gene assignment, in a later analysis, came from comparing TCR nucleotide sequences with IMGT/GENE-DB human TR gene sequences. In a later analysis, CDR3 sequences and most-parsimonious VDJ recombination scenarios were assigned using the TCRdist pipeline. In a later analysis, each TCR beta chain was defined by its CDR3 amino acid sequence together with its V-gene family, and reads lacking a unique V-gene family were excluded. In a later analysis, some 600 highly shared, low-generation-probability nucleotide sequences were removed to address suspected cross-contamination and a sequencing artifact. In a later analysis, a clonal expansion index was calculated for each public chain from normalized within-repertoire ranks of inferred template counts. In a later analysis, generation probabilities were computed using a VDJ recombination model fitted to out-of-frame rearrangements, and the results were checked against IGoR. A later analysis scored TCR-TCR, TCR-HLA and TCR-CMV co-occurrence with hypergeometric tests, applying a repertoire-size bias correction to TCR pairs. A later analysis estimated false discovery rates by permuting HLA or CMV assignments 20 times. In a later analysis, co-occurring TCRs were grouped with DBSCAN, and TCRdist sequence similarity was added when clustering was performed within HLA-allele-positive subsets. For co-occurrence clustering, repertoires with fewer than 30,000 or more than 120,000 public chains were excluded, along with five repertoires with anomalous nucleotide sharing. The immuneACCESS repertoire file appears here via TCRdb, limited to in-frame rearrangements. These files lack a portion of the clones; in checked studies, under half of the deficit traces to unresolved V genes, and the cause of the others is not known. V, J and clone size are taken as reported in that table, and D and trimming were inferred from the DNA itself. In all, the sample holds about 80,000 clones, and approximately 60% of those were seen once. Of the sample, roughly 4% is held by the ten largest clones.

The cohort comprised some 700 healthy bone marrow donors. All cohort members were sampled while nominally healthy, although unrecorded immune exposures were likely present. The donor was CMV seropositive and was included in the group of 300 or so seropositive cohort members. A peripheral blood sample was collected from each donor, and TCR beta sequencing was performed on peripheral blood mononuclear cells. Genomic DNA was extracted from the blood cell samples with the Qiagen DNeasy Blood Extraction Kit. The data are from a study of cytomegalovirus exposure and HLA in healthy donors (dated by TCRdb to 2016 to 2017). Turning to the overall study: According to an earlier analysis of around 600 of the donors, 150 million to 200 million T cells yielded 90 million to 140 million unique TCR beta sequences and less than 300 Gb of sequence data. About 310 gigabases of sequencing data and 78 million or so unique TCR sequences were included in an early release covering several hundred HLA-typed donors. The genetic ancestry cluster associated with self-reported Caucasian donors included 70% to 85% of the roughly 400 genotyped donors. The study aimed to test whether cataloging public T cell receptors could reveal signatures of past pathogen exposure. Using immunosequencing, the study profiled T cell repertoires from 666 subjects and related those repertoires to cytomegalovirus serostatus. A separate validation cohort of roughly 120 different subjects was used in addition to the 666-subject first cohort. To predict cytomegalovirus infection status, the study combined high-throughput TCR immunosequencing, statistical association of individual TCRs with disease status, and machine learning. A later analysis re-analyzed previously published TCR beta repertoires from about 730 donors and added high-resolution HLA genotyping to study TCR occurrence patterns. In the later analysis, no new phenotypic data were used to find candidate immune exposures; instead, reliance was placed on TCR beta sequences and their occurrence across donors. An earlier analysis of approximately 640 of the donors applied high-throughput TCR beta sequencing to assess whether each TCR beta V gene segment acted as functional or pseudogenic. Alongside the repertoire data, information on donor age, sex, ethnicity and CMV serostatus was compiled. Genome-wide SNP genotypes for about three fifths of the 666 donors were used in a later genetic analysis, which treated that subset as a discovery cohort. Every discovery cohort repertoire had been produced on one sequencing platform. Both class I and class II loci were covered by HLA typing, at four-digit resolution. Typing coverage differed by locus: A, B, C, DRB1 and DQB1 were typed in about 620-630 donors, DQA1 in about 550, DPA1 in around 600, and DPB1 in 472. Roughly 5 DR-DQ haplotypes were handled as single units for association and clustering because linkage in the cohort was strong. Among approximately 370 genotyped donors of the cohort, an average of around 250,000 unique TCR beta nucleotide sequences was sequenced per donor, of which about 19% were non-productive.

What the authors observed across the whole study: Because HLA typing was missing for some donors at each locus, association tests included only the typed subset. Only TCR beta chains were sequenced in this cohort, and the absence of alpha or paired-chain data limited detectable features. In vitro tests confirmed that a few of the cytomegalovirus-associated TCR beta chains recognize cytomegalovirus antigens. A further reported finding was that TCR beta sequences accurately predicted the HLA-A and HLA-B alleles for most subjects in the first cohort. Linkage disequilibrium might explain the correlated functional status among segregating V segments, but an unknown experimental factor could not be ruled out. In a later genetic analysis, fewer N-insertions in productive TCRs were reported among donors in an Asian-associated ancestry cluster than the roughly 670-donor mean. Roughly uniform sequencing depth across donors was assumed in presence/absence analyses, although this assumption may not hold. When HLA alleles, especially DR and DQ, strongly co-occurred, TCR associations were difficult to assign to individual alleles. V-gene and J-gene trimming of TCR beta chains was associated with a missense DCLRE1C variant in a later genetic analysis, and the association was replicated in an independent cohort. Some IMGT-functional V segments, including TRBV6-2 and TRBV6-3, could not be told apart with the 87-base-pair reads, so those segments were excluded. At a false discovery rate of 0.05, a later analysis linked 16,951 TCR beta sequences to specific HLA alleles. In a later analysis, HLA-associated TCR beta chains showed more clonal expansion and lower generation probabilities than non-associated chains that were equally common. The sequencing pipeline was judged likely to have produced a cluster of highly shared sequence variants as a technical artifact. The classifier was reported to diagnose cytomegalovirus status with high specificity and sensitivity in both the original cohort and the validation cohort. The study listed approximately 150 TCR beta chains as associated with cytomegalovirus. The authors suggested that the approach could potentially be generalized to other disease states and immunological phenotypes. The earlier analysis of 587 of the donors excluded around 17 rarely observed V segments, including chromosome 9 orphons, because counts were too low. Across donors, most TCR sequences were observed very rarely, whereas some public TCRs were present in many individuals. A later analysis found that most CMV-associated TCR beta chains appeared HLA-restricted, with HLA associations seemingly driven largely by CMV exposure. According to a later analysis, TCR association rates differed among HLA loci, with DRB1 alleles showing the most associated TCRs and HLA-C alleles showing the fewest. According to a later analysis, parvovirus B19, influenza, CMV and Epstein-Barr virus appeared linked to several top co-occurrence clusters. In an earlier analysis of 450 to 750 of the donors, most TCR beta V segments appeared in productive rearrangements about 87% or about 30% of the time, broadly matching IMGT annotations. CMV serostatus was the only immune exposure information available for the cohort.

The receptor's source is a male donor in good health and CMV-seropositive. The V gene is TRBV28 and the J gene is TRBJ2-7; TRBD2 could be the D gene, as 5 bases match. The sequenced sample was PBMCs. CDR3 loop: CASKRGSDEQYF. The DNA sequence reads TGTGCCAGCAAACGGGGATCTGACGAGCAGTACTTC. Full variable domain (CDR3 extended with the reference TRBV28 and TRBJ2-7 proteins): DVKVTQSSRYLVKRTGEKVFLECVQDMDHENMFWYRQDPGLGLRLIYFSYDVKMKEKGDIPEGYSVSREKKERFSLILESASTNQTSMYLCASKRGSDEQYFGPGTRLTVT.